This passage covers 18 T cell receptor beta chains from one sample sequenced in a study of Graves' ophthalmopathy and Graves' hyperthyroidism. RNA served as the template for amplifying TCR beta CDR3 regions. Following a first-round RT-PCR that used HTBI primers, a second-round multiplex PCR was carried out. TCRdb processed the multiplex PCR reads anew with MiXCR; each CDR3 protein has one entry. The sample holds fewer than 600,000 distinct CDR3 sequences, 13% to 15% seen once. The specimen sequenced was blood. The receptors were gathered from a woman aged 30 to 39 with Graves' ophthalmopathy.

The sample holds many counts of this clonotype. This chain joins TRBV6-2 or TRBV6-3 and TRBJ1-1; maybe TRBD1 (5 bases). Trimming shortened V by 5 bases and J by 5 bases, and 9 bases separated the two germline ends. The CDR3 runs to 12 residues. The germline CDR1 and CDR2 sequences are MNHEY and SVGEGT. DNA of the CDR3: TGTGCCAGCAGTATTCAGGGAACTGAAGCTTTCTTT. This sequence encodes CASSIQGTEAFF.

There are many counts of this clonotype. CDR3 bases: TGCGCCAGCAGAAGGACAGGGGGCATGGGGACTGAAGCTTTCTTT. Amino acids: CASRRTGGMGTEAFF. The rearrangement joins TRBV5-1 to TRBJ1-1; 11 positions match TRBD1. Per germline, CDR1 SGHRS and CDR2 YFSETQ. Losses at the gene ends were 5 bases for V and 5 bases for J; bases not matched to a gene: 8. The CDR3 totals 15 residues.

The sample holds many counts of this clonotype. This chain uses TRBV4-1 with TRBJ1-6; D not certain. Germline lookup yields CDR1 MGHRA and CDR2 YSYEKL. The CDR3 contains 13 residues. V lost 3 bases and J 9 bases, leaving 9 bases between the germline ends. CDR3 loop: CASSHEEGSPLHF. In nucleotides, the CDR3 is TGCGCCAGCAGCCACGAGGAGGGTTCACCCCTCCACTTT.

The V and J genes are TRBV5-1 and TRBJ2-7; 10 nucleotides match TRBD2. The CDR3 extends over 16 amino acids. Germline V lookup: CDR1 SGHRS, CDR2 YFSETQ. V dropped 0 bases and J dropped 4; count of bases not matched to a gene: 7. The CDR3 sequence is CASSLGSGGKGYEQYF. The CDR3 DNA is TGCGCCAGCAGCTTGGGTAGCGGGGGGAAAGGGTACGAGCAGTACTTC.

This clonotype has a handful of counts. The V gene is TRBV19, the J gene TRBJ2-4; 9 bases agree with TRBD1. J was trimmed by 6 bases and V by 6 bases; bases with no gene match: 6. Germline CDR1 reads LNHDA; CDR2 reads SQIVND (reference sequence). The CDR3 sequence is 14 residues long. The CDR3 DNA reads TGTGCCAGTAGCCCCGGGACAGGGCGAAACATTCAGTACTTC. This gives the protein CASSPGTGRNIQYF.

This clonotype has a count of ten or more. The CDR3 sequence is CASSLVQLYGYTF. The CDR3 nucleotides read TGTGCCAGCAGCTTGGTACAGCTCTATGGCTACACCTTC. This chain joins TRBV5-8 and TRBJ1-2; D remains ambiguous. This CDR3 region has 13 residues. Per the germline V gene, CDR1 is SGHTS and CDR2 is YDEGEE. Trimming pared 0 bases from V and 4 bases from J, leaving 7 bases between.

This clonotype was detected many times. V gene TRBV19 combines with J gene TRBJ1-1; TRBD1 matches at 8 bases. CDR1 is LNHDA, CDR2 SQIVND, per germline (reference sequence). The J segment lost 5 bases and the V segment lost 9 bases, leaving 14 bases of the junction unmatched. The CDR3 consists of 15 residues. The CDR3 loop reads CASNRRQGRDTEAFF. CDR3 sequence (DNA): TGTGCCAGCAATAGGAGACAGGGGAGAGATACTGAAGCTTTCTTT.

This clonotype has at least ten counts. The chain couples TRBV20-1 to TRBJ2-7, with a tentative D call TRBD2 (5 bases). The germline V gene has CDR1 DFQATT and CDR2 SNEGSKA (reference sequence). Deletions cut 7 bases from V and 1 base from J, with 14 bases between. The CDR3 is 13 residues long. CDR3 sequence: CSGCTRSSYEQYF. The CDR3 DNA reads as TGCAGTGGGTGTACTAGGTCTTCCTACGAGCAGTACTTC.

In this sample, this clonotype turned up many times. The chain links TRBV12-3 or TRBV12-4 to TRBJ2-7; D gene uncertain. Trimming cost V 4 bases and J 2 bases, with 9 bases left between them. This CDR3 is built from 13 residues. The CDR3: CASSSAAPYEQYF. DNA for the CDR3: TGTGCCAGCAGTTCGGCAGCTCCCTACGAGCAGTACTTC.

This sequence joins TRBV2 and TRBJ1-3; D is undetermined. Trimming took off 8 bases at V and 2 bases at J, with 10 bases between the two ends. The CDR3 sequence is 13 residues long. Germline loops: CDR1 SNHLY, CDR2 FYNNEI. The DNA of the CDR3 is TGTGCCAGCTGCCCTCTTCCTGGAAACACCATATATTTT. Translated: CASCPLPGNTIYF.

Ten or more counts support this clonotype. This chain links TRBV5-1 with TRBJ2-7; 10 nucleotides line up with TRBD1. V lost 5 bases, J lost 3 bases, and 8 bases stayed unmatched. Germline CDR1 is SGHRS and CDR2 is YFSETQ. CDR3 length equals 15 residues. The CDR3 reads CASSFTGTGVYEQYF. CDR3 nucleotides: TGCGCCAGCAGTTTTACCGGGACAGGGGTCTACGAGCAGTACTTC.

This clonotype was counted at least ten times. The chain links TRBV25-1 to TRBJ2-7; TRBD2 is a possible D gene (6 bases). Trimming removed 8 bases from V and 0 bases from J, with 17 bases in between. Germline V lookup: CDR1 MGHDK, CDR2 SYGVNS. This CDR3 is 15 amino acids long. CDR3: CASLKGGSSSYEQYF. CDR3 nucleotides: TGTGCCAGCCTCAAGGGAGGAAGCAGCTCCTACGAGCAGTACTTC.

This clonotype was recorded a few times. A much larger clone lies one base from this, so it may be a read error. The genes are TRBV12-3 or TRBV12-4 and TRBJ1-1, with TRBD1 as a possible D gene (5 bases). The CDR3 runs 13 residues. CDR3 loop: CASSLKMDTEACF. As DNA, the CDR3 is TGTGCCAGCAGTCTTAAAATGGACACTGAAGCTTGCTTT.

This clonotype was seen ten or more times. V gene TRBV10-3 combines with J gene TRBJ1-5, with TRBD1 as a possible D gene (6 bases). V was pared by 4 bases and J by 6 bases, with 13 bases between. CDR1 ENHRY and CDR2 SYGVKD come from the germline V gene. This CDR3 comprises 14 residues. The CDR3 sequence: CAISVRGAGQPQHF. The CDR3 nucleotides read TGTGCCATCAGTGTTAGGGGGGCTGGTCAGCCCCAGCATTTT.

The V call is TRBV28, the J call TRBJ1-1; D not certain. CDR3 length equals 14 residues. Trimming pared 1 base from V and 4 bases from J, leaving 10 bases between. The germline V gene encodes CDR1 MDHEN and CDR2 SYDVKM. The CDR3 here is CASSLYARATEAFF. The DNA for the CDR3 is TGTGCCAGCAGTTTATACGCCCGGGCCACTGAAGCTTTCTTT.

Of note for this clonotype: A single base separates this from a much larger clone, so it may be a read error. The chain couples TRBV9 to TRBJ2-7; 9 positions match TRBD2. V shed 0 bases and J 0 bases; nucleotides not matched to a gene: 4. Germline CDR1 is SGDLS and CDR2 is YYNGEE. The CDR3 contains 16 residues. CDR3 region: CASSVVASGASYEQYV. The CDR3 DNA is TGTGCCAGCAGCGTAGTGGCTAGCGGGGCCTCCTACGAGCAGTACGTC.

In its sample, this clonotype was seen many times. The gene calls are TRBV6-5 and TRBJ2-7; D may match TRBD1 or TRBD2 (5 bases each). This CDR3 comprises 15 residues. Germline-derived CDR1 and CDR2 are MNHEY and SVGAGI. V was trimmed by 2 bases and J by 4 bases, leaving 15 bases between them. CDR3 DNA sequence: TGTGCCAGCAGTTACGGGGGTGGAGGTGCGTACGAGCAGTACTTC. This codes for CASSYGGGGAYEQYF.

This clonotype occurred many times. The chain carries TRBV19 and TRBJ1-1, with D unresolved. Germline V gene lookup returns CDR1 LNHDA and CDR2 SQIVND (reference sequence). Deletions cut 5 bases from V and 4 bases from J, with 14 bases between. This CDR3 spans 14 amino acids. The CDR3 DNA reads TGTGCCAGTAGTCCCCGCGGGGTGAGCACTGAAGCTTTCTTT. Protein sequence: CASSPRGVSTEAFF.